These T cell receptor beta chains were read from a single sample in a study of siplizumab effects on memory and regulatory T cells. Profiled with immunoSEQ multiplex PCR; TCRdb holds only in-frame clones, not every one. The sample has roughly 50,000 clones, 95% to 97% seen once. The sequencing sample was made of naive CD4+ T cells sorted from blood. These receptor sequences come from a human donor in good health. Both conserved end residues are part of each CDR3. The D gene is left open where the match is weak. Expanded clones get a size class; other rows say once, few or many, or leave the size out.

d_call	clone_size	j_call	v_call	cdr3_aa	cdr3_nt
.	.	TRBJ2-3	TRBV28	CASRTGPSTDTQYF	TGTGCCAGCAGGACGGGCCCTAGCACAGATACGCAGTATTTT
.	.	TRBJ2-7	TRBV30	CAWSRHEQYF	TGTGCCTGGAGCAGGCACGAGCAGTACTTC
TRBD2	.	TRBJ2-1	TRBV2	CASLRLATYNEQFF	TGTGCCAGCCTTAGACTAGCGACCTACAATGAGCAGTTCTTC
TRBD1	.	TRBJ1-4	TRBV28	CASTQIPDRQSTNEKLFF	TGTGCCAGCACCCAGATTCCGGACAGGCAATCAACTAATGAAAAACTGTTTTTT
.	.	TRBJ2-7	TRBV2	CASSQGPYEQYF	TGTGCCAGCAGCCAGGGCCCCTACGAGCAGTACTTC
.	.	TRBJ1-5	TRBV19	CASSILGRDNQPQHF	TGTGCCAGTAGTATACTAGGCAGGGACAATCAGCCCCAGCATTTT
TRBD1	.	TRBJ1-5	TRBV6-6	CASSYRTGINQPQHF	TGTGCCAGCAGTTACCGGACAGGGATCAATCAGCCCCAGCATTTT
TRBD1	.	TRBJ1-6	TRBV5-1	CASSGGTGSDSPLHF	TGCGCCAGCAGCGGCGGGACAGGGTCGGATTCACCCCTCCACTTT
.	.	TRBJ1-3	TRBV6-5	CASSYSRGTLGNTIYF	TGTGCCAGCAGTTACTCTCGGGGGACTCTTGGAAACACCATATATTTT
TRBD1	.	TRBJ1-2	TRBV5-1	CASSLQTTGTGIGYTF	TGCGCCAGCAGCTTGCAGACGACCGGGACAGGGATTGGCTACACCTTC
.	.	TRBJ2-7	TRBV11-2	CASRTPGTSIFEQYF	TGTGCCAGCAGAACGCCCGGGACTTCGATATTCGAGCAGTACTTC
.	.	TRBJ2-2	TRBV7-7	CASRRNAGRGAGELFF	TGTGCTAGCAGACGAAACGCCGGAAGGGGTGCCGGGGAGCTGTTTTTT
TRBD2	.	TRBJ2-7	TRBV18	CASARTSGTYEQYF	TGTGCCAGCGCGAGGACTAGCGGGACCTACGAGCAGTACTTC
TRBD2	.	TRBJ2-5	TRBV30	CAWTGRGKTQYF	TGTGCCTGGACTGGGAGGGGAAAGACCCAGTACTTC
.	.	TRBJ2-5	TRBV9	CASSSQGYQETQYF	TGTGCCAGCAGCTCTCAGGGGTACCAAGAGACCCAGTACTTC
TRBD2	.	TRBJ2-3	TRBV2	CASRSGLADTDTQYF	TGTGCCAGCAGGTCGGGACTAGCCGACACAGATACGCAGTATTTT
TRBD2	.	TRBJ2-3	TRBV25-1	CASSELSGGTTDTQYF	TGTGCCAGCAGTGAATTGTCGGGGGGGACGACAGATACGCAGTATTTT
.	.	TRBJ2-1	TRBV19	CASTSIGARVRNEQFF	TGTGCCAGTACCTCAATCGGGGCGCGGGTTAGAAATGAGCAGTTCTTC
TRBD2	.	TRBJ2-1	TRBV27	CASSWSGRSYNEQFF	TGTGCCAGCAGTTGGAGCGGGAGATCCTACAATGAGCAGTTCTTC
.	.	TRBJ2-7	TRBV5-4	CASSSGFSYEQYF	TGTGCCAGCAGCTCTGGGTTCTCCTACGAGCAGTACTTC
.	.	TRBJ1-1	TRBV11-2	CASSSARQWSFGAFF	TGTGCCAGCAGCTCGGCGCGACAGTGGAGCTTCGGAGCTTTCTTT
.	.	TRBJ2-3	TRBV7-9	CASSVGTAYTDTQYF	TGTGCCAGCAGCGTAGGGACTGCCTACACAGATACGCAGTATTTT
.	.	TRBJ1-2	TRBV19	CARSPGTQYGYTF	TGTGCCAGAAGCCCCGGGACACAGTATGGCTACACCTTC
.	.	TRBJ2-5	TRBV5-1	CASSLEVLGGGETQYF	TGCGCCAGCAGCTTGGAAGTCTTGGGGGGAGGTGAGACCCAGTACTTC
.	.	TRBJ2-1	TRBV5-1	CASSLGHEVYNEQFF	TGCGCCAGCAGCTTGGGACACGAAGTATACAATGAGCAGTTCTTC
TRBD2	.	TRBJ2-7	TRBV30	CAWSVRLADEQYF	TGTGCCTGGAGTGTAAGGCTAGCGGACGAGCAGTACTTC
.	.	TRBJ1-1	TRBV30	CAWTMTVNTEAFF	TGTGCCTGGACCATGACAGTGAACACTGAAGCTTTCTTT
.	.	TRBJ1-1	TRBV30	CAWSPTRTEAFF	TGTGCCTGGAGTCCCACCCGCACTGAAGCTTTCTTT
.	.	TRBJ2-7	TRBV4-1	CASSQDREPSPYEQYF	TGCGCCAGCAGCCAAGATAGAGAGCCTTCTCCGTACGAGCAGTACTTC
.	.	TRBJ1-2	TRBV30	CAWSGARVGYGYTF	TGTGCCTGGAGTGGTGCACGGGTCGGGTATGGCTACACCTTC
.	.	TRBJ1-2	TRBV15	CATSREPDRYGYTF	TGTGCCACCAGCAGAGAACCCGACAGATATGGCTACACCTTC
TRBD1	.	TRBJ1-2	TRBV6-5	CASSPDRVRSYGYTF	TGTGCCAGCAGTCCCGACAGGGTCAGATCCTATGGCTACACCTTC
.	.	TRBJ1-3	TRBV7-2	CASSLAYSSGNTIYF	TGTGCCAGCAGCTTAGCCTACAGCTCTGGAAACACCATATATTTT
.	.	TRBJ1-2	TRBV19	CASQLRGAGSYGYTF	TGTGCCAGCCAACTTCGGGGGGCCGGTAGCTATGGCTACACCTTC
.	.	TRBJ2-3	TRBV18	CASSPGPGRDTDTQYF	TGTGCCAGCTCACCCGGACCGGGAAGGGACACAGATACGCAGTATTTT
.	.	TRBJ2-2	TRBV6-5	CASSYSRLKTGELFF	TGTGCCAGCAGTTACTCGAGACTAAAAACCGGGGAGCTGTTTTTT
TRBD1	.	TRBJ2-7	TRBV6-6	CASKGQGFGEQYF	TGTGCCAGCAAGGGACAGGGGTTTGGCGAGCAGTACTTC
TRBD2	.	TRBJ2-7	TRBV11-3	CASSLLREESYEQYF	TGTGCCAGCAGCTTATTACGGGAGGAGTCCTACGAGCAGTACTTC
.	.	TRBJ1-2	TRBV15	CATSRTDTFYGYTF	TGTGCCACCAGCAGGACCGACACCTTTTATGGCTACACCTTC
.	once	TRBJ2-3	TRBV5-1	CASSLLPFSTDTQYF	TGCGCCAGCAGCTTGTTGCCATTTAGCACAGATACGCAGTATTTT
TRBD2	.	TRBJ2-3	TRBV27	CASSPPGLAGTDTQYF	TGTGCCAGCAGTCCGCCGGGACTAGCGGGCACAGATACGCAGTATTTT
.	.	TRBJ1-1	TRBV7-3	CASSLRGTEAFF	TGTGCCAGCAGCTTAAGGGGAACTGAAGCTTTCTTT
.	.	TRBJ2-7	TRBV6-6	CASRRQTEQYF	TGTGCCAGCAGGAGACAGACCGAGCAGTACTTC
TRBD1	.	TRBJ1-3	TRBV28	CASSFQTGSLGNTIYF	TGTGCCAGCAGTTTCCAGACAGGGTCTCTTGGAAACACCATATATTTT
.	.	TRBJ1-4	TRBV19	CASRVQGRFGNEKLFF	TGTGCCAGTAGGGTGCAGGGTAGGTTTGGTAATGAAAAACTGTTTTTT